The 25 T cell receptor beta chains reported below all come from one sample, sequenced in a study of OX40 agonist ivuxolimab in advanced cancers. TCRdb's copy holds only in-frame clones and misses some; the assay was immunoSEQ multiplex PCR. The sample holds some 58,000 clones; approximately 80% are singletons and the top ten take 1.9%. The sequences come from CD4+ or CD8+ T cells sorted from blood, collected in a trial of the OX40 agonist ivuxolimab. These receptors originate from an adult with an advanced solid tumor such as melanoma, head and neck, liver or kidney cancer.

Comment on this clone: An end of the junction differs from the germline gene, which may be a read error. The genes are TRBV25-1 and TRBJ1-4, with 7 bases that match TRBD1. The CDR3 has 12 amino acids. The germline V gene has CDR1 MGHDK and CDR2 SYGVNS. In DNA, the CDR3 is TGTGCCAGCAGTGCAGGAGGAAGGGGGCTCCTTTTT. The encoded protein is CASSAGGRGLLF.

This clone was counted a few times. The chain uses TRBV5-1 and TRBJ1-2; D is possibly TRBD1 (5 bases). The V gene's germline CDR1 is SGHRS and CDR2 YFSETQ. V gave up 0 bases and J gave up 6 bases, with 9 bases separating them. This CDR3 has 13 amino acids. As DNA, the CDR3 is TGCGCCAGCAGCTTGGACGGGGCAAATGGCTACACCTTC. Translation gives CASSLDGANGYTF.

CDR3 bases: TGTGCCTGGAGTGTACAACGGGGCAAGCAGTTCTTC. Encoded protein: CAWSVQRGKQFF. V and J are TRBV30 and TRBJ2-1, with D perhaps being TRBD1 or TRBD2 (5 bases each). Germline CDR1 is GTSNPN and CDR2 is SVGIG (reference sequence). The CDR3 consists of 12 residues. Trimming removed 0 bases at V and 11 bases at J, with 11 bases between.

CDR3 in DNA: TGTGCCAGCAGCGTAGTACAAGGGAACACCGGGGAGCTGTTTTTT. Translating gives CASSVVQGNTGELFF. The chain couples TRBV9 to TRBJ2-2; D remains unclear. Per germline, CDR1 SGDLS and CDR2 YYNGEE. Trimming removed 0 bases at V and 1 base at J, with 7 bases between. The CDR3 spans 15 residues.

This sequence joins TRBV18 and TRBJ1-5; no reliable D call. In germline, CDR1 is KGHSH, CDR2 LQKENI. This CDR3 has 13 residues. V lost 4 bases and J 5 bases, leaving 9 bases between the germline ends. In DNA, the CDR3 is TGTGCCAGCTCACTAGACGGCTATCAGCCCCAGCATTTT. Translated, it gives CASSLDGYQPQHF.

The V call is TRBV25-1, the J call TRBJ2-3; the D gene could be TRBD1 or TRBD2 (6 bases each). The germline V gene encodes CDR1 MGHDK and CDR2 SYGVNS. CDR3 length: 14 residues. V was shortened by 3 bases and J by 4 bases, with 11 bases between the two germline ends. The CDR3 DNA follows: TGTGCCAGCAGTGAGGGGGGCGCGGCAGATACGCAGTATTTT. Its translation: CASSEGGAADTQYF.

Only a few counts were recorded for this clone. The chain joins TRBV10-3 to TRBJ2-1, with TRBD1 identical over 10 bases. This CDR3 spans 17 amino acids. Losses at the gene ends were 3 bases for V and 4 bases for J; bases not matched to a gene: 9. Germline V gene lookup returns CDR1 ENHRY and CDR2 SYGVKD. DNA of the CDR3: TGTGCCATCAGTGACCTCTTCCGGGACAGGGGTTACAATGAGCAGTTCTTC. Translation: CAISDLFRDRGYNEQFF.

The chain uses TRBV5-1 and TRBJ2-5, with D possibly matching TRBD1 (6 bases). Between the trimmed V and J ends, which lost 6 bases and 5 bases, there was a span of 17 bases. The CDR3 has 14 residues. The V gene's germline CDR1 is SGHRS and CDR2 YFSETQ. For the CDR3, the DNA is TGCGCCAGCACGGGAAAAGGGGGTTTGGAGACCCAGTACTTC. Protein product: CASTGKGGLETQYF.

The chain is built from TRBV30 and TRBJ2-3; TRBD2 agrees at 9 bases. J lost 2 bases, V lost 4 bases, and 7 bases had no gene match. Germline CDR1 GTSNPN, CDR2 SVGIG (reference sequence). The CDR3 sequence is 15 residues long. DNA for the CDR3: TGTGCCTGGACTCCTAGCGGGATCGACACAGATACGCAGTATTTT. Encoded protein: CAWTPSGIDTDTQYF.

Only a few counts were recorded for this clone. The gene calls are TRBV19 and TRBJ1-1; a possible D gene is TRBD1 (5 bases). Trimming left V 6 bases short and J 6 bases short, with 14 bases between. The CDR3 spans 13 residues. CDR1 LNHDA and CDR2 SQIVND come from the germline V gene (reference sequence). DNA of the CDR3: TGTGCCAGTAGCCCTCGGGGACTCCCTGAAGCTTTCTTT. Translating it yields CASSPRGLPEAFF.

A word on this clone: Other DNA sequences of this sample code for an identical CDR3. This sequence joins TRBV5-1 and TRBJ1-1; D possibly corresponds to TRBD1 (6 bases). Germline values: CDR1 SGHRS, CDR2 YFSETQ. V was shortened by 3 bases and J by 1 base, with 10 bases between the two germline ends. This CDR3 is built from 14 residues. The CDR3 bases are TGCGCCAGCAGCTCGGGACAACCGAACACTGAAGCTTTCTTT. Translated, it gives CASSSGQPNTEAFF.

This chain connects TRBV7-9 to TRBJ2-6; TRBD1 matches at 9 bases. The length of the CDR3 is 15 residues. With V trimmed by 5 bases and J by 10 bases, 9 bases remained unmatched. Germline V gene lookup returns CDR1 SEHNR and CDR2 FQNEAQ (reference sequence). The CDR3, as DNA: TGTGCCAGCAGCCCGACAGGACAGGGGCGGAACGTCCTGACTTTC. This sequence encodes CASSPTGQGRNVLTF. The complete variable domain, with remaining parts taken from reference TRBV7-9 and TRBJ2-6, reads DTGVSQNPRHKITKRGQNVTFRCDPISEHNRLYWYRQTLGQGPEFLTYFQNEAQLEKSRLLSDRFSAERPKGSFSTLEIQRTEQGDSAMYLCASSPTGQGRNVLTFGAGSRLTVL.

This sequence joins TRBV11-2 and TRBJ1-1; D possibly corresponds to TRBD1 (5 bases). V was shortened by 4 bases and J by 4 bases, with 16 bases between the two germline ends. The CDR3 spans 15 residues. Germline V gene sequence: CDR1 SGHAT, CDR2 FQNNGV. The CDR3 protein is CASSSRIGGGTEAFF. The CDR3 nucleotides are TGTGCCAGCAGCTCCCGCATTGGGGGAGGCACTGAAGCTTTCTTT. The full variable domain, completed using reference TRBV11-2 and TRBJ1-1, is EAGVAQSPRYKIIEKRQSVAFWCNPISGHATLYWYQQILGQGPKLLIQFQNNGVVDDSQLPKDRFSAERLKGVDSTLKIQPAKLEDSAVYLCASSSRIGGGTEAFFGQGTRLTVV.

The chain has TRBV5-8 and TRBJ2-1; D might be TRBD2 (6 bases). Looked up from germline, CDR1 is SGHTS and CDR2 is YDEGEE. Trimming removed 0 bases at V and 0 bases at J, with 13 bases between. This CDR3 spans 17 amino acids. The CDR3 loop is CASSLGTGESSYNEQFF. The CDR3 DNA follows: TGTGCCAGCAGCTTGGGTACGGGGGAGAGCTCCTACAATGAGCAGTTCTTC. Drawing the rest from reference TRBV5-8 and TRBJ2-1, the complete variable domain is EAGVTQSPTHLIKTRGQQATLRCSPISGHTSVYWYQQALGLGLQFLLWYDEGEERNRGNFPPRFSGRQFPNYSSELNVNALELEDSALYLCASSLGTGESSYNEQFFGPGTRLTVL.

This sequence joins TRBV7-8 and TRBJ2-7; D remains unclear. The CDR3 is 15 residues long. From germline, CDR1 is SGHVS and CDR2 FQNEAQ. CDR3 DNA: TGTGCCAGCAGCATAGCCTCGGGCCGCACCTACGAGCAGTACGTC. Translation gives CASSIASGRTYEQYV.

The chain employs TRBV7-2 and TRBJ2-3; D remains unclear. Trimming shortened V by 1 base and J by 6 bases, and 8 bases separated the two germline ends. CDR3 length: 13 residues. In germline, CDR1 is SGHTA, CDR2 FQGNSA. The DNA of the CDR3 is TGTGCCAGCAGCTTAGACCAGACGGATACGCAGTATTTT. It is translated as CASSLDQTDTQYF.

This rearrangement joins TRBV21-1 to TRBJ2-7; the D call in the table, TRBD2, was not verified against the DNA. TRBV21-1 constitutes a pseudogene. The CDR3 is made up of 16 amino acids. The DNA of the CDR3 is TGTGCCAGCAGCCGAGTAAAAAGAGGATCGGACTACGAGCAGTACGTC. Translating it yields CASSRVKRGSDYEQYV.

The chain employs TRBV2 and TRBJ1-5; D remains ambiguous. Trimming took off 1 base at V and 1 base at J, with 8 bases between the two ends. Germline CDR1 reads SNHLY; CDR2 reads FYNNEI. CDR3 length: 15 residues. The CDR3 reads CASSEDRASNQPQHF. Here the CDR3 DNA reads TGTGCCAGCAGTGAAGATCGGGCAAGCAATCAGCCCCAGCATTTT. Filled out from reference TRBV2 and TRBJ1-5, the complete variable domain reads EPEVTQTPSHQVTQMGQEVILRCVPISNHLYFYWYRQILGQKVEFLVSFYNNEISEKSEIFDDQFSVERPDGSNFTLKIRSTKLEDSAMYFCASSEDRASNQPQHFGDGTRLSIL.

The chain uses TRBV7-8 and TRBJ2-1, with D perhaps matching TRBD2 (5 bases). This CDR3 spans 13 amino acids. V lost 1 base, J lost 5 bases, and 6 bases lay in between. Germline CDR1 and CDR2: SGHVS and FQNEAQ. The CDR3, as DNA: TGTGCCAGCAGCTTAGACGGGAACAATGAGCAGTTCTTC. This sequence encodes CASSLDGNNEQFF.

This clone was detected once. The V and J genes are TRBV4-3 and TRBJ2-1, with D maybe TRBD2 (5 bases). V was trimmed by 2 bases and J by 4 bases, leaving 9 bases between them. CDR1 is LGHNA, CDR2 YSLEER, per germline. The CDR3 is 14 residues long. The CDR3 spells CASSQTGIYNEQFF. In DNA, the CDR3 is TGCGCCAGCAGCCAAACGGGAATTTACAATGAGCAGTTCTTC.

About this clone itself: The junction does not match germline at one end; this may be a read error. The CDR3 nucleotides read TGCGCCAGGAGCCTCGGGACTAGCGGGAGTTTTGAGACCCAGTACTTC. This gives the protein CARSLGTSGSFETQYF. The V call is TRBV4-1, the J call TRBJ2-5, with 14 bases lining up with TRBD2. Germline V gene sequence: CDR1 MGHRA, CDR2 YSYEKL. This CDR3 spans 16 amino acids.

This chain links TRBV7-8 with TRBJ1-2; the D is unclear. Deletions cut 0 bases from V and 5 bases from J, with 13 bases between. CDR3 size: 15 residues. Looked up from germline, CDR1 is SGHVS and CDR2 is FQNEAQ. CDR3 bases: TGTGCCAGCAGCTTAGCAGACTATATCGGTTATGGCTACACCTTC. This codes for CASSLADYIGYGYTF. Together with reference TRBV7-8 and TRBJ1-2, the CDR3 gives the full variable domain: GAGVSQSPRYKVAKRGQDVALRCDPISGHVSLFWYQQALGQGPEFLTYFQNEAQLDKSGLPSDRFFAERPEGSVSTLKIQRTQQEDSAVYLCASSLADYIGYGYTFGSGTRLTVV.

This sequence joins TRBV5-1 and TRBJ2-7; possible D gene TRBD1, 6 bases. The germline gives CDR1 SGHRS, CDR2 YFSETQ. CDR3 size: 13 residues. V was cut by 0 bases and J by 4 bases, with 8 bases left in between. The CDR3: CASSLVTGYEQYV. CDR3 DNA: TGCGCCAGCAGCTTGGTTACAGGGTACGAGCAGTACGTC.

V and J are TRBV10-3 and TRBJ2-3; 10 bases match TRBD2. This CDR3 spans 16 amino acids. V lost 4 bases and J lost 5; bases outside the gene matches: 9. The germline V gene encodes CDR1 ENHRY and CDR2 SYGVKD. The CDR3: CAISVSSGSNKDTQYF. CDR3 in DNA: TGTGCCATCAGTGTCTCTAGCGGGAGTAACAAAGATACGCAGTATTTT.

This clone was seen a few times. CDR3 DNA: TGTGCCAGCAGCTTCTCCGTCCAGCCCCAGCATTTT. Translating it yields CASSFSVQPQHF. V is TRBV2 and J is TRBJ1-5; D not certain. The ends were cut back, 6 bases at V and 7 bases at J, with 10 bases in the middle. The CDR3 runs 12 residues. Germline V lookup: CDR1 SNHLY, CDR2 FYNNEI. Combining the CDR3 with reference TRBV2 and TRBJ1-5 gives the whole variable domain EPEVTQTPSHQVTQMGQEVILRCVPISNHLYFYWYRQILGQKVEFLVSFYNNEISEKSEIFDDQFSVERPDGSNFTLKIRSTKLEDSAMYFCASSFSVQPQHFGDGTRLSIL.